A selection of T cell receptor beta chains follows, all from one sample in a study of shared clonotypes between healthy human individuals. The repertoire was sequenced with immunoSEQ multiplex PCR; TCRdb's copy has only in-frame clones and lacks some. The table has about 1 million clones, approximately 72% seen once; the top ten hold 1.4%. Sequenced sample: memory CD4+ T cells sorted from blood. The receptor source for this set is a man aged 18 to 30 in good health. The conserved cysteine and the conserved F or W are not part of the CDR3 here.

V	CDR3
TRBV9	ASSPRTDSYEQY
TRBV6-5	ASPQLAEFYEQY
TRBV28	ASSPMGRSYGYT
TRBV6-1	ATRGGSNQPQH
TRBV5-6	ASSKRAGYT
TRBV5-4	ASSSPGQGTGANVLT
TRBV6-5	ASKDAGGSTDTQY
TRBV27	ASRAKGTANSPLH
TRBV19	ASSTDMNTEAF
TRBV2	ASRSQVSGNTIY
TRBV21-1	ASSKAETGPPPLH
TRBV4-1	ASSQAGGASGELF
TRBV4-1	ASSQDRLAGSYEQY
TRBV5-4	ASSLTTGGQETQY
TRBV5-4	ASSPPGGNYNSPLH
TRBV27	ASSKGGQGGNYQPQH
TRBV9	ASSGPGLPS
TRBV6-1	ASSEGDRASDTQY
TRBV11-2	ASSQITDTQY
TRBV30	AWTTGTMPFLNSPLH
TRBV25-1	ASTSSGGYTGELF
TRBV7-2	ASSLGALGSTEAF
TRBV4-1	ASSRTSVGPTDTQY